The rows below give T cell receptor beta chains drawn from one sample of a study of CD4 T cell repertoires in COVID-19. Here immunoSEQ multiplex PCR was the method, and the copy in TCRdb shows in-frame clones only, minus some. The sample records about 24,000 clones, roughly 92% being singletons. This specimen consisted of circulating follicular helper CD4+ T cells (cTfh) from blood, obtained before the COVID-19 pandemic. The receptors were sampled from a human donor who had COVID-19. The CDR3 runs from the conserved cysteine through the conserved F or W. D genes are given only for firm matches. Clone size is stated in some rows and not others, as once, few, many or a class when expanded.

>TRBJ2-2|TRBD1|-|TRBV28
TGTGCCAGCAGTCCGACAGGGGGGAACACCGGGGAGCTGTTTTTT
CASSPTGGNTGELFF
>TRBJ1-4|TRBD1|-|TRBV10-2
TGCGCCAGCAGTGAGACACAGGGGCGAACTCGTTGGCGGAATGAAAAACTGTTTTTT
CASSETQGRTRWRNEKLFF
>TRBJ1-2|TRBD1|-|TRBV4-1
TGCGCCAGCAGCTACGGACAGGGGAATGGCTACACCTTC
CASSYGQGNGYTF
>TRBJ2-7|-|-|TRBV5-5
TGTGCCAGCAGCTCGGGTGAGGGGGTGATCTCCTACGAGCAGTACTTC
CASSSGEGVISYEQYF
>TRBJ1-5|TRBD1|-|TRBV5-6
TGTGCCAGCAGCCGTGGACAGGGCAGCAATCAGCCCCAGCATTTT
CASSRGQGSNQPQHF
>TRBJ2-5|-|-|TRBV7-2
TGTGCCAGCAGCACCCCCGGGACCCAGTACTTC
CASSTPGTQYF
>TRBJ2-7|-|-|TRBV7-2
TGTGCCAGCAGCTACTTGTCGACTGTGGGGGGTTCCTACGAGCAGTACTTC
CASSYLSTVGGSYEQYF
>TRBJ1-1|-|-|TRBV7-3
TGTGCCAGCAGCTCGACAGGGAACACTGAAGCTTTCTTT
CASSSTGNTEAFF
>TRBJ2-5|-|-|TRBV6-5
TGTGCCAGCAGAAATCTAGAGACCCAGTACTTC
CASRNLETQYF
>TRBJ2-5|-|-|TRBV5-6
TGTGCCAGCAGCCCGTGGGCGAGGAGGGAGACCCAGTACTTC
CASSPWARRETQYF
>TRBJ2-4|-|-|TRBV10-2
TGCGCCAGCAGTGAATCAGGAAAAAACATTCAGTACTTC
CASSESGKNIQYF
>TRBJ1-1|TRBD1|-|TRBV5-1
TGCGCCAGCAGCGGAGGACAGGGGTCGAACACTGAAGCTTTCTTT
CASSGGQGSNTEAFF
>TRBJ2-5|TRBD2|-|TRBV7-2
TGTGCCAGCAGCTTAAGCGGGAGGCGGATCTCTGAGACCCAGTACTTC
CASSLSGRRISETQYF
>TRBJ1-4|-|-|TRBV7-6
TGTGCCAGCAGCTTAGGGACCGACAGAAGAGGAGAAAAACTGTTTTTT
CASSLGTDRRGEKLFF
>TRBJ2-3|TRBD2|-|TRBV2
TGTGCCAGCTCCCTTATGGCGACTAGCGGGAGGGCCCCGGATACGCAGTATTTT
CASSLMATSGRAPDTQYF
>TRBJ1-1|-|once|TRBV4-1
TGCGCCAGCAGCCAAGAGGGGAGGGGAAACACTGAAGCTTTCTTT
CASSQEGRGNTEAFF
>TRBJ1-1|-|-|TRBV7-9
TGTGCCAGCAGCTTAGGTGGGAGGGCTGAAGCTTTCTTT
CASSLGGRAEAFF
>TRBJ2-3|-|-|TRBV29-1
TGCAGCGCTCCCCTGACAGGATCCACAGATACGCAGTATTTT
CSAPLTGSTDTQYF
>TRBJ1-5|-|-|TRBV7-6
TGTGCCAGCAGCTCATCAGGAGACTATAGCAATCAGCCCCAGCATTTT
CASSSSGDYSNQPQHF
>TRBJ2-5|-|-|TRBV5-4
TGTGCCAGCAGCTCCCAAGACAGGTCAGAGACCCAGTACTTC
CASSSQDRSETQYF
>TRBJ1-2|TRBD1|-|TRBV6-1
TGTGCCAGCAGTGGGTTACCGGGACAGGGGGTTGGCTACACCTTC
CASSGLPGQGVGYTF